This T cell receptor beta chain was recovered during a study of tumor-infiltrating lymphocytes in primary liver carcinoma. Study-wide results and limits: Tumors and blood were compared for top-250-clone fraction, and tumors had the significantly higher value (p = 0.039). In tumor-adjacent and tumor-blood pairs, overlap was lower than in tumor region pairs.

The tissue used was unsorted bulk material of 20-30 mg. RNA and DNA were co-extracted from it with the AllPrep DNA/RNA mini kit. Surgical resection was used to treat these primary liver carcinoma patients. In germline, CDR1 is SGHTA, CDR2 FQGTGA. The CDR3 spans 13 residues. Turning to this clonotype: Its antigen is as yet unknown. An end of the junction does not agree with germline; a read error may underlie this.

TCR beta cDNA was reverse-transcribed from approximately 0.45 ug of total RNA. The reaction used a constant-region primer and ProtoScript II reverse transcriptase. Libraries for TCR beta were built through three nested multiplex PCR rounds, which together made up a slightly modified ARM-PCR procedure. TRBV1-TRBV30 forward primers paired with a C-beta reverse primer drove the first two PCR rounds, approximately 11 cycles each. TCRdb fed the multiplex PCR reads into MiXCR, producing one record per CDR3 protein. The table shows approximately 53,000 distinct CDR3 sequences, with 65% to 85% occurring only once.

The clonotype comes from a man between 40 and 49 years old with primary liver carcinoma and hepatitis B virus infection. The chain employs TRBV7-3 and TRBJ2-1; TRBD1 agrees at 8 bases. Input material: liver tumor tissue from sampling region 5. Described subset: tumor region T5, tumor centre. The CDR3 region is CASCLEQGVGQFF. CDR3 in DNA: TGTGCCAGCTGCTTAGAACAGGGGGTCGGGCAGTTCTTC.